This is a list of T cell receptor beta chains from one sample in a study of OX40 agonist ivuxolimab in advanced cancers. Sequenced by immunoSEQ multiplex PCR; TCRdb stores in-frame clones only, minus some. The sample has over 55,000 clones; 65% to 90% are singletons. The starting material was CD4+ or CD8+ T cells sorted from blood, obtained in a trial of the OX40 agonist ivuxolimab. The receptor source for this set is an adult with an advanced solid tumor such as melanoma, head and neck, liver or kidney cancer. CDR3s include the opening cysteine and the closing phenylalanine or tryptophan. A D gene is named only where the DNA matches it firmly. Size tells how often a clone was seen (once, few, many) or the class of an expanded clone, and some rows leave it out.

CASSPPGLSGYTF	TGTGCCAGCAGCCCCCCTGGCCTGTCAGGCTACACCTTC	13	NA	TRBV16	TRBJ1-2	NA
CAISRTGGANEKLFF	TGTGCCATCAGTAGAACAGGGGGCGCGAATGAAAAACTGTTTTTT	15	NA	TRBV10-3	TRBJ1-4	TRBD1
CASSGRQNTEAFF	TGTGCCAGCAGTGGACGGCAGAACACTGAAGCTTTCTTT	13	NA	TRBV6-6	TRBJ1-1	NA
CASTAAGGSGTDTQYF	TGTGCCAGCACCGCGGCGGGGGGCTCGGGCACAGATACGCAGTATTTT	16	many	TRBV2	TRBJ2-3	TRBD2
CASSLAGGVRSYEQYF	TGCGCCAGCAGCTTGGCCGGGGGGGTTCGCTCCTACGAGCAGTACTTC	16	few	TRBV5-1	TRBJ2-7	TRBD2
CASTRGLAGDLDTQYF	TGTGCCAGTACCAGGGGACTAGCGGGAGATCTGGATACGCAGTATTTT	16	NA	TRBV19	TRBJ2-3	TRBD2
CASSFIQGNEKLFF	TGTGCCAGCAGTTTCATTCAGGGGAATGAAAAACTGTTTTTT	14	NA	TRBV28	TRBJ1-4	NA
CASSPPQHYEQYF	TGTGCCAGCTCACCCCCTCAGCACTACGAGCAGTACTTC	13	NA	TRBV18	TRBJ2-7	NA
CASSPPEGIRTEAFF	TGTGCCAGCTCACCACCCGAGGGGATAAGGACTGAAGCTTTCTTT	15	NA	TRBV18	TRBJ1-1	NA
CASSLDVGSTDTQYF	TGTGCCAGCAGCTTGGATGTCGGGAGCACAGATACGCAGTATTTT	15	few	TRBV5-4	TRBJ2-3	NA
CASMQREATGELFF	TGTGCCAGCATGCAGCGGGAGGCCACCGGGGAGCTGTTTTTT	14	NA	TRBV6-5	TRBJ2-2	TRBD2
CASSYSGSSHEQYF	TGTGCCAGCAGTTACTCGGGCAGCTCCCACGAGCAGTACTTC	14	once	TRBV6-5	TRBJ2-7	NA
CASSPGTSGSGEQFF	TGTGCCAGCAGCCCCGGGACTAGCGGGAGTGGTGAGCAGTTCTTC	15	NA	TRBV5-4	TRBJ2-1	TRBD2
CASSTGGSWNEQFF	TGCGCCAGCAGCACAGGGGGCTCGTGGAATGAGCAGTTCTTC	14	NA	TRBV5-1	TRBJ2-1	TRBD1
CSFSGPGNTEAFF	TGCAGCTTTTCCGGGCCGGGGAACACTGAAGCTTTCTTT	13	NA	TRBV29-1	TRBJ1-1	NA
CASSLFSSSYNEQFF	TGCGCCAGCAGCTTGTTCTCAAGCTCCTACAATGAGCAGTTCTTC	15	NA	TRBV5-1	TRBJ2-1	NA
CASKLGGGRTYEQYF	TGTGCCAGCAAACTCGGGGGGGGAAGGACCTACGAGCAGTACTTC	15	NA	TRBV27	TRBJ2-7	TRBD2
CASSTYEQYF	TGTGCCAGCAGCACCTACGAGCAGTACTTC	10	NA	TRBV21-1	TRBJ2-7	NA